This T cell receptor beta chain originates from a study of blood T cell repertoires in COVID-19. Recruitment covered about 26 US areas and drew participants whose ages spanned roughly 18 to 90 years. Cohort allocation depended upon clinical history that participants reported. Donors of Cohort 3 who recovered were those that had two negative PCRs, clearance, or symptom resolution. The V gene's germline CDR1 is SQVTM and CDR2 ANQGSEA. The CDR3 has 13 amino acids. V was pared by 6 bases and J by 2 bases, with 5 bases of the junction left unmatched. In the original processing: Reference gene primer amplification in the assay estimated nucleated cell counts. TCRdb's copy holds only in-frame clones and misses some; the assay was immunoSEQ multiplex PCR. The V and J calls and clone size come from that table; D and trimming were worked out from the DNA. The repertoire consists of about 270,000 clones, with about 87% occurring once and the leading ten covering about 3%.

The sample taken for sequencing was PBMCs or T cells enriched from blood (not recorded which). The chain joins TRBV29-1 to TRBJ2-5; 8 bases map to TRBD2. The TCR was taken from a woman aged 50 to 60 who had recovered from COVID-19. CDR3 loop: CSVALAAQETQYF. CDR3 nucleotide sequence: TGCAGCGTCGCACTAGCGGCACAAGAGACCCAGTACTTC.